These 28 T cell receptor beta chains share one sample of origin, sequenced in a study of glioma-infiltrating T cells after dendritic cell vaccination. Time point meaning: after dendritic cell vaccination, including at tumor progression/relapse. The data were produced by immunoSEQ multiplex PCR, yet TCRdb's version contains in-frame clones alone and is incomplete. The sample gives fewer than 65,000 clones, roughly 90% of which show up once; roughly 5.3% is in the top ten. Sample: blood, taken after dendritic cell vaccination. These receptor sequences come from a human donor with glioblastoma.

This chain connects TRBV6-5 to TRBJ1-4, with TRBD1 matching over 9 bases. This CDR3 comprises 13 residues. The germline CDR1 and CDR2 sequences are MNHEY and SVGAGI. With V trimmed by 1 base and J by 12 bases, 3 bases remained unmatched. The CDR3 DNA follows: TGTGCCAGCAGTTACTGGGACAGGGCGGAACTGTTTTTT. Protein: CASSYWDRAELFF.

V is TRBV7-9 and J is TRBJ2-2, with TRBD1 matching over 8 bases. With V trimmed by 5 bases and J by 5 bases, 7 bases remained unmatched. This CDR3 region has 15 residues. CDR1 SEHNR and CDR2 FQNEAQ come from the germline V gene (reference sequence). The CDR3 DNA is TGTGCCAGCAGCCCGGACAGGGTGGGGACCGGGGAGCTGTTTTTT. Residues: CASSPDRVGTGELFF.

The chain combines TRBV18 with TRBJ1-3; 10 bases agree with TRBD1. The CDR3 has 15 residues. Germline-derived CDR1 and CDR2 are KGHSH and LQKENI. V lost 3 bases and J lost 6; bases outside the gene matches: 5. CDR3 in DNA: TGTGCCAGCTCACCTCGGGACAGGGGTCTAAACACCATATATTTT. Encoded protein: CASSPRDRGLNTIYF.

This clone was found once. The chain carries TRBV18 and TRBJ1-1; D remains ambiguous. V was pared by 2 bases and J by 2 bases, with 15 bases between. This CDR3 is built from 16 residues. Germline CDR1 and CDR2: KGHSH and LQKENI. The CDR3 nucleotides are TGTGCCAGCTCACCAACATCAGCACGGAGCAACACTGAAGCTTTCTTT. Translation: CASSPTSARSNTEAFF.

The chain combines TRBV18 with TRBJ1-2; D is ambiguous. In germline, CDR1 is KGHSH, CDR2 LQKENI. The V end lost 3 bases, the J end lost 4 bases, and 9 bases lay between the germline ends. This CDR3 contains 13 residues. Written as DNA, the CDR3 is TGTGCCAGCTCACCCCAAACGGGCTATGGCTACACCTTC. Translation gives CASSPQTGYGYTF.

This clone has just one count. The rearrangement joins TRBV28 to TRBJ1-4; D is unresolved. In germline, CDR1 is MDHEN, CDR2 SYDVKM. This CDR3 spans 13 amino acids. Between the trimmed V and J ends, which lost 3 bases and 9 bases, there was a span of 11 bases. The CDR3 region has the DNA TGTGCCAGCAGTTTCCTCCAGGAACAAAAACTGTTTTTT. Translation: CASSFLQEQKLFF.

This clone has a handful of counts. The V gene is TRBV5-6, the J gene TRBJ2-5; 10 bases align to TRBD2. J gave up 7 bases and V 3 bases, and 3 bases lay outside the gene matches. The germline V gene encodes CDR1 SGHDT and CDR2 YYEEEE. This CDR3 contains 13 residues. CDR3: CASSSRLAGTQYF. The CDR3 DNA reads TGTGCCAGCAGCTCCCGACTAGCGGGGACCCAGTACTTC.

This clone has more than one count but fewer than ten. In DNA form, the CDR3 reads TGCGCCAGCAGCCAAGACCAGAGGAGGGCCACCAATGAGCAGTTCTTC. Translated: CASSQDQRRATNEQFF. V and J are TRBV4-1 and TRBJ2-1; TRBD2 might be the D (6 bases). There are 16 residues in the CDR3. V was shortened by 0 bases and J by 6 bases, with 15 bases between the two germline ends. Germline-derived CDR1 and CDR2 are MGHRA and YSYEKL.

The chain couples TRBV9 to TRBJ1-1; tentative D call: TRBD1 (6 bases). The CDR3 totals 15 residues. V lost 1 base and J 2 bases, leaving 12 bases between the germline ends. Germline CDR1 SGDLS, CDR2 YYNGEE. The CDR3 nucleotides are TGTGCCAGCAGCGTAACAGGGACCCTAAACACTGAAGCTTTCTTT. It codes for CASSVTGTLNTEAFF.

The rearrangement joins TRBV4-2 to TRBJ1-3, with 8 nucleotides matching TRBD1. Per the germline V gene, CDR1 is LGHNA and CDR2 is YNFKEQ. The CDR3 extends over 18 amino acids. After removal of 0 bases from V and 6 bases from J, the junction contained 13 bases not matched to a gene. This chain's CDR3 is CASSQETWTGKFVNTIYF. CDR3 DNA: TGTGCCAGCAGCCAAGAAACCTGGACAGGGAAGTTCGTAAACACCATATATTTT.

This CDR3 is CASSHSLGGGNNEQFF. The CDR3 DNA follows: TGTGCCAGCAGCCACTCCCTCGGGGGAGGAAACAATGAGCAGTTCTTC. The genes are TRBV4-2 and TRBJ2-1; D is possibly TRBD2 (6 bases). The germline CDR1 and CDR2 sequences are LGHNA and YNFKEQ. The CDR3 totals 16 residues. With 3 bases removed from V and 5 bases from J, the gap between germline ends came to 17 bases.

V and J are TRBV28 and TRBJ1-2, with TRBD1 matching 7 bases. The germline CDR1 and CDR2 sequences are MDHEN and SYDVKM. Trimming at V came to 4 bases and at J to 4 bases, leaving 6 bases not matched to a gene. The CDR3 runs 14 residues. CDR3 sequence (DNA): TGTGCCAGCAGTTCAGGGGGAGGCTTCTATGGCTACACCTTC. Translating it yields CASSSGGGFYGYTF.

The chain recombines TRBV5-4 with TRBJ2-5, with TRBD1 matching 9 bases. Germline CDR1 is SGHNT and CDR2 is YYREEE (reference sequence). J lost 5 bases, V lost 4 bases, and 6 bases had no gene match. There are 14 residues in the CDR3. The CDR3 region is CASSLQGAGETQYF. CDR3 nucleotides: TGTGCCAGCAGCCTACAGGGGGCAGGGGAGACCCAGTACTTC.

The CDR3 DNA reads TGTGCCAGCAGTGTCGAGAACAGATCTAACTATGGCTACACCTTC. It yields the protein CASSVENRSNYGYTF. V and J are TRBV6-1 and TRBJ1-2; D gene ambiguous. Germline CDR1 MNHNS, CDR2 SASEGT. The V end lost 4 bases, the J end lost 0 bases, and 12 bases lay between the germline ends. This CDR3 contains 15 residues.

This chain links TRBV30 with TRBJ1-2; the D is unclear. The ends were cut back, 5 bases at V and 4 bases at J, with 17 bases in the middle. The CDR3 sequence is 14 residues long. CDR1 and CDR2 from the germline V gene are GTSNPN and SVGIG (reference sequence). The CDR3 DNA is TGTGCCTGGGCCTCGGGGTTGGCCGGCTATGGCTACACCTTC. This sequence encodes CAWASGLAGYGYTF.

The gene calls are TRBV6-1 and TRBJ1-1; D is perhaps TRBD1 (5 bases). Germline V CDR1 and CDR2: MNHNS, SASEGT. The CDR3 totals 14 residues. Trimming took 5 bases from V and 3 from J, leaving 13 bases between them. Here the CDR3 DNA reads TGTGCCAGCAGTTATCTTTGGGGGGACACTGAAGCTTTCTTT. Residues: CASSYLWGDTEAFF.

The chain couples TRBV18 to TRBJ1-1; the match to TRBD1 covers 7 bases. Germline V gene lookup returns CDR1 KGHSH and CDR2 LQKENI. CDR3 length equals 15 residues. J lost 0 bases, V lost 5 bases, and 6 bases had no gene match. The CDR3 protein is CASSSGTDMNTEAFF. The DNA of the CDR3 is TGTGCCAGCTCATCAGGGACAGACATGAACACTGAAGCTTTCTTT.

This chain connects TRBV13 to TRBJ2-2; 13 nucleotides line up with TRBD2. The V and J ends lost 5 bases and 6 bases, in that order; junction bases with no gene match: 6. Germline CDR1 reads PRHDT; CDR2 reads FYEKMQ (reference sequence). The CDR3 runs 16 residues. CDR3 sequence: CASSPGTSGIPGELFF. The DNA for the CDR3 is TGTGCCAGCAGCCCGGGGACTAGCGGGATACCCGGGGAGCTGTTTTTT.

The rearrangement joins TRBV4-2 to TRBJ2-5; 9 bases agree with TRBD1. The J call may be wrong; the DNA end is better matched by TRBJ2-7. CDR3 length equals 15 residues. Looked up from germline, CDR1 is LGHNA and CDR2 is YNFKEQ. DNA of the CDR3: TGTGCCAGCAGCCACTCGGGACAGGGCTTCTACGAGCAGTACTTC. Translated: CASSHSGQGFYEQYF.

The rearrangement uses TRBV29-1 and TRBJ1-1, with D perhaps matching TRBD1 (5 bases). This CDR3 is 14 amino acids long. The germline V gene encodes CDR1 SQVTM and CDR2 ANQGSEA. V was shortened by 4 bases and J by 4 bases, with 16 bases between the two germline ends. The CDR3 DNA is TGCAGCGTTGCTGAATGGGGGGAAGGCACTGAAGCTTTCTTT. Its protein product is CSVAEWGEGTEAFF.

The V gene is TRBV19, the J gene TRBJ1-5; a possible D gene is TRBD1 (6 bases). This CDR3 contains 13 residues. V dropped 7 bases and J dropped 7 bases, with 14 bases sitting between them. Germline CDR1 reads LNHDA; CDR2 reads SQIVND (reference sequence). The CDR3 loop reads CASKTGMGQPQHF. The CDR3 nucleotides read TGTGCCAGTAAAACAGGGATGGGGCAGCCCCAGCATTTT.

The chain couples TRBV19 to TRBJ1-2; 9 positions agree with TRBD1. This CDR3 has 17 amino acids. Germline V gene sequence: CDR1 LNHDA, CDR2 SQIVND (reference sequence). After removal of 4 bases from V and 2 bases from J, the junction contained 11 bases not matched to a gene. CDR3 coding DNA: TGTGCCAGTAGTAGCGCGGGCAGGACAGGGGTGAACTATGGCTACACCTTC. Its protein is CASSSAGRTGVNYGYTF. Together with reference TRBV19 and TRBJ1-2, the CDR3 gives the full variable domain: DGGITQSPKYLFRKEGQNVTLSCEQNLNHDAMYWYRQDPGQGLRLIYYSQIVNDFQKGDIAEGYSVSREKKESFPLTVTSAQKNPTAFYLCASSSAGRTGVNYGYTFGSGTRLTVV.

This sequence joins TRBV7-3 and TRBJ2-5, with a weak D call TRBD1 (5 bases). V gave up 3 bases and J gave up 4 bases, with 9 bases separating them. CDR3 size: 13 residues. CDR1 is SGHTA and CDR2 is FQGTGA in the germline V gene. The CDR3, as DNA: TGTGCCAGCAGCTTGGGGCACCCAGAGACCCAGTACTTC. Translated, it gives CASSLGHPETQYF.

The CDR3 sequence is CASSHFAAGGADTQYF. As DNA, the CDR3 is TGTGCCAGCAGCCATTTCGCGGCGGGAGGAGCAGATACGCAGTATTTT. The chain uses TRBV5-6 and TRBJ2-3; 8 bases map to TRBD2. Germline CDR1 is SGHDT and CDR2 is YYEEEE. V dropped 4 bases and J dropped 4; count of bases not matched to a gene: 11. The CDR3 has 16 residues.

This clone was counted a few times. The DNA for the CDR3 is TGTGCCAGCAGACCAGACAGAAGGAACACTGAAGCTTTCTTT. Encoded protein: CASRPDRRNTEAFF. The rearrangement links TRBV6-5 to TRBJ1-1, with D possibly being TRBD1 (5 bases). This CDR3 contains 14 residues. Per germline, CDR1 MNHEY and CDR2 SVGAGI. V gave up 6 bases and J gave up 1 base, with 12 bases separating them.

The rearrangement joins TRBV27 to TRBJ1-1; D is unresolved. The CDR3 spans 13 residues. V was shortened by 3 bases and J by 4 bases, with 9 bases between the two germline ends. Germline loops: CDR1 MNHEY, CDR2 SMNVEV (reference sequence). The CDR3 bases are TGTGCCAGCAGTTTGGGCAGGCCCACTGAAGCTTTCTTT. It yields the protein CASSLGRPTEAFF.

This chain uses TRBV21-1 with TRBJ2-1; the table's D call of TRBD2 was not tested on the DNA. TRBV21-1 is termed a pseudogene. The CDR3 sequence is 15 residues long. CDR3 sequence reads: CASNPGTSGYNEQFF. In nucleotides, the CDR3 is TGTGCCAGCAACCCGGGGACTAGCGGGTATAATGAGCAGTTCTTC.

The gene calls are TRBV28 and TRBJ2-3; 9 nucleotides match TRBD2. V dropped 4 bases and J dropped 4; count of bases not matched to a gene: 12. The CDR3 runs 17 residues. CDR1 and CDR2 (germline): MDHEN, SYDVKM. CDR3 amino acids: CASSSPIAGVVSDTQYF. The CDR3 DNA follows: TGTGCCAGCAGTTCACCCATAGCGGGAGTAGTCTCAGATACGCAGTATTTT. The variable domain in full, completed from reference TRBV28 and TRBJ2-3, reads DVKVTQSSRYLVKRTGEKVFLECVQDMDHENMFWYRQDPGLGLRLIYFSYDVKMKEKGDIPEGYSVSREKKERFSLILESASTNQTSMYLCASSSPIAGVVSDTQYFGPGTRLTVL.